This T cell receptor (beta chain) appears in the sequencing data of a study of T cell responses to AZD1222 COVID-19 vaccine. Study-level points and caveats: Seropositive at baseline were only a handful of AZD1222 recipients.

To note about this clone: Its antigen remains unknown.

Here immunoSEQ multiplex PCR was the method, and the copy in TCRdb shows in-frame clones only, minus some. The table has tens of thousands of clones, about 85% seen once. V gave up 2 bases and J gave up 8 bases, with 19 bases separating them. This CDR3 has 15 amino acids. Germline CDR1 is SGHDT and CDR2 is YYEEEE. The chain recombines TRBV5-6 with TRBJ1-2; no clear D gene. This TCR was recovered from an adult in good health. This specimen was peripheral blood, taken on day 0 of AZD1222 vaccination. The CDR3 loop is CASSLPGSQSGGYTF. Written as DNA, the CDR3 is TGTGCCAGCAGCTTACCGGGCTCGCAAAGTGGAGGCTACACCTTC.